The rows below give T cell receptor beta chains drawn from one sample of a study of blood T cells in healthy people across ages. TCRdb recomputed calls from the 5' RACE reads with MiXCR, one row per CDR3 protein. This sample has 760,000 or so distinct CDR3 sequences, with about 25% found just once. These data were also reused for a study on T cells of mothers and their children.

The sample was blood. These receptors came from a boy aged 5-17 years in good health. The CDR3 runs from the conserved cysteine through the conserved F or W. Each record gives: V gene, clone size, J gene, D gene, CDR3 protein, CDR3 DNA. A D gene is named only where the DNA matches it firmly. The size field is filled for only some rows; it gives once, few, many or a size class.

>TRBV27|-|TRBJ2-1|TRBD2
CASSSSSGEQFF
TGTGCCAGCAGTTCCTCTAGCGGCGAGCAGTTCTTC
>TRBV5-1|-|TRBJ2-7|TRBD2
CASRLAGTMNEQYF
TGCGCCAGCAGACTAGCGGGAACGATGAACGAGCAGTACTTC
>TRBV12-3/TRBV12-4|-|TRBJ2-7|TRBD1
CASSRDRGRYEQYF
TGTGCCAGCAGTCGGGACAGGGGGCGGTACGAGCAGTACTTC
>TRBV4-3|few|TRBJ1-2|-
CASSQVTGANYGYTF
TGCGCCAGCAGCCAAGTTACCGGGGCTAACTATGGCTACACCTTC
>TRBV7-2|-|TRBJ2-5|-
CASTQGGLQETQYF
TGTGCCAGCACCCAGGGGGGACTACAAGAGACCCAGTACTTC
>TRBV28|few|TRBJ2-1|-
CASSLIPRLSRVENEQFF
TGTGCCAGCAGTTTGATCCCCCGGCTTTCCAGGGTGGAAAATGAGCAGTTCTTC
>TRBV10-3|-|TRBJ1-6|-
CAISESMGSNSPLHF
TGTGCCATCAGTGAGTCGATGGGCAGCAATTCACCCCTCCACTTT
>TRBV28|few|TRBJ2-7|TRBD1
CASTNAGTGDYEQYF
TGTGCCAGCACCAACGCCGGGACAGGGGACTACGAGCAGTACTTC
>TRBV20-1|few|TRBJ2-1|TRBD2
CSARELAGASYNEQFF
TGCAGTGCTAGGGAGCTAGCGGGAGCCTCCTACAATGAGCAGTTCTTC
>TRBV6-1|-|TRBJ1-1|-
CASKRGPMNTEAFF
TGTGCCAGCAAAAGGGGCCCGATGAACACTGAAGCTTTCTTT
>TRBV3-1|-|TRBJ2-7|-
CASSQGNEGYEQYF
TGTGCCAGCAGCCAAGGAAATGAGGGTTACGAGCAGTACTTC
>TRBV15|-|TRBJ2-7|-
CATSRGSQGGWYEQYF
TGTGCCACCAGCAGAGGGTCACAGGGTGGTTGGTACGAGCAGTACTTC
>TRBV28|-|TRBJ2-4|TRBD1
CASGGTGLAKNIQYF
TGTGCCAGCGGGGGGACAGGGTTAGCCAAAAACATTCAGTACTTC
>TRBV3-1|-|TRBJ2-5|TRBD2
CASSREGLAGIGETQYF
TGTGCCAGCAGTCGGGAGGGACTAGCGGGAATTGGAGAGACCCAGTACTTC
>TRBV20-1|few|TRBJ2-5|-
CSARDPLQAETQYF
TGCAGTGCTAGAGATCCCCTCCAGGCAGAGACCCAGTACTTC
>TRBV25-1|-|TRBJ2-1|-
CASRGNNEQFF
TGTGCCAGCAGGGGAAACAATGAGCAGTTCTTC
>TRBV12-3/TRBV12-4|-|TRBJ2-3|-
CASSSLAVADTDTQYF
TGTGCCAGCAGTTCCCTCGCGGTAGCGGATACAGATACGCAGTATTTT
>TRBV6-5|-|TRBJ2-7|-
CASTVTGGYEQYF
TGTGCCAGCACCGTTACCGGAGGTTACGAGCAGTACTTC
>TRBV7-2|-|TRBJ2-3|-
CASSPSRGRATDTQYF
TGTGCCAGCAGCCCTTCGAGGGGAAGGGCCACAGATACGCAGTATTTT
>TRBV6-1|few|TRBJ2-6|-
CASSEHRFSGANVLTF
TGTGCCAGCAGTGAACACCGGTTCTCTGGGGCCAACGTCCTGACTTTC
>TRBV10-1|-|TRBJ2-7|-
CASSEWEQYF
TGCGCCAGCAGTGAATGGGAGCAGTACTTC
>TRBV6-6|-|TRBJ2-3|TRBD2
CASSSTGTSPPDTQYF
TGTGCCAGCAGTTCCACCGGGACTAGCCCCCCAGATACGCAGTATTTT
>TRBV6-5|-|TRBJ1-2|TRBD1
CASSTGTGGDGYTF
TGTGCCAGCAGTACCGGGACAGGGGGAGATGGCTACACCTTC
>TRBV6-1|few|TRBJ1-1|-
CASSEKRDTAFF
TGTGCCAGCAGTGAAAAGCGGGACACAGCTTTCTTT
>TRBV11-2|-|TRBJ1-5|-
CASSAAGSQPQHF
TGTGCCAGCAGCGCCGCCGGAAGTCAGCCCCAGCATTTT
>TRBV7-2|-|TRBJ1-2|TRBD1
CASSPGQGAGYGYTF
TGTGCCAGCAGCCCCGGACAGGGGGCGGGCTATGGCTACACCTTC
>TRBV12-3/TRBV12-4|few|TRBJ2-5|-
CASRFEVGGVQETQYF
TGTGCCAGCAGATTTGAAGTTGGAGGGGTGCAAGAGACCCAGTACTTC
>TRBV5-6|few|TRBJ2-5|-
CASSLFRGTETQYF
TGTGCCAGCAGCTTGTTTCGGGGGACGGAGACCCAGTACTTC
>TRBV27|-|TRBJ2-7|-
CASRAGVPYEQYF
TGTGCCAGCAGAGCGGGCGTCCCCTACGAGCAGTACTTC
>TRBV27|-|TRBJ1-2|TRBD1
CASSSGQGPYGYTF
TGTGCCAGCAGTTCCGGACAGGGCCCATATGGCTACACCTTC
>TRBV27|many|TRBJ2-5|TRBD2
CASRLAGEETQYF
TGTGCCAGCAGACTAGCGGGAGAAGAGACCCAGTACTTC